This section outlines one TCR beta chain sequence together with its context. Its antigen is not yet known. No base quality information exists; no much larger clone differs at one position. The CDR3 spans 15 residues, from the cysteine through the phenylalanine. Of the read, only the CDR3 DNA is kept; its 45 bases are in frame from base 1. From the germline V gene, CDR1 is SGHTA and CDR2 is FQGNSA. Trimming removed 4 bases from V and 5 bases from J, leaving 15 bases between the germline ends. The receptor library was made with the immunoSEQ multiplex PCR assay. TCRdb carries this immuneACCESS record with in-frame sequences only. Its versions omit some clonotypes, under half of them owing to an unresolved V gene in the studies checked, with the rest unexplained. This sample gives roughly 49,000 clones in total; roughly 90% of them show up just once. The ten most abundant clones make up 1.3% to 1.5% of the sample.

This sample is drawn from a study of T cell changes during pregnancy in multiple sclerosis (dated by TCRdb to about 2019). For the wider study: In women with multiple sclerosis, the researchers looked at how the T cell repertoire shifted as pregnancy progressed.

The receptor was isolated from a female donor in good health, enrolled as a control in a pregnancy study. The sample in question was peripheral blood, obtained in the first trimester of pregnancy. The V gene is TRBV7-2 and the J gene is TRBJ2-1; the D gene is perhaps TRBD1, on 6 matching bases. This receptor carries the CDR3 CASSSWAGVDNEQFF. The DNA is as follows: TGTGCCAGCAGCTCCTGGGCAGGGGTGGACAATGAGCAGTTCTTC.